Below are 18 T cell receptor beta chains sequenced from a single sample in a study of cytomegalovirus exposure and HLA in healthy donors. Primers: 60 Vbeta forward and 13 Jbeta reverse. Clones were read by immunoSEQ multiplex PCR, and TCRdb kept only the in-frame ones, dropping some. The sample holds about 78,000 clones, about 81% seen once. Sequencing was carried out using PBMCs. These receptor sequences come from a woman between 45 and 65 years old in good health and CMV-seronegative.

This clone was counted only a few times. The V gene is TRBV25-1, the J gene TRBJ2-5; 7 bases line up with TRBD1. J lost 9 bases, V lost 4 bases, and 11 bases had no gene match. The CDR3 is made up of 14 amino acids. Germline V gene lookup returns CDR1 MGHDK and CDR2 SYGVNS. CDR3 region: CASSGLDRLNSQYF. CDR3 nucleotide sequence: TGTGCCAGCAGTGGACTGGACAGGCTGAATTCCCAGTACTTC.

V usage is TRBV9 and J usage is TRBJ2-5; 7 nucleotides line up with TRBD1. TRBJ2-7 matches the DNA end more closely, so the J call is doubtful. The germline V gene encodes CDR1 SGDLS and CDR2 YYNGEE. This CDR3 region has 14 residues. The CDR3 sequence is CASSPRGTAYEQYF. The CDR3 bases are TGTGCCAGCAGCCCTAGAGGGACAGCTTACGAGCAGTACTTC.

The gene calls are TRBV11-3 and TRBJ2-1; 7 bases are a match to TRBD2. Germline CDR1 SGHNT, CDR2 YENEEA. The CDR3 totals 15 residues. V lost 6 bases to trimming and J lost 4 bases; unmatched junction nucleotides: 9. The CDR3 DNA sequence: TGTGCCAGCAGTCCCCGACTAGCCCTGTACAATGAGCAGTTCTTC. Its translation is CASSPRLALYNEQFF.

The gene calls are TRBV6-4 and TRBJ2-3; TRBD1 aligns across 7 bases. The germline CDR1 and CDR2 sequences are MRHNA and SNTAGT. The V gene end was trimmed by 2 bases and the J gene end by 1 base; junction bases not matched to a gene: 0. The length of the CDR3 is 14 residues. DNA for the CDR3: TGTGCCAGCAGTGACACAGGGGGCACAGATACGCAGTATTTT. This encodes CASSDTGGTDTQYF.

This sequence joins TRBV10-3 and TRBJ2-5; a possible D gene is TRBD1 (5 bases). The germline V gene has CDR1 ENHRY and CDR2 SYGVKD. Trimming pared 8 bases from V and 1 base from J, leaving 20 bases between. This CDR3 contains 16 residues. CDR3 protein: CAISVSQGSIQETQYF. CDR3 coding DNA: TGTGCCATCTCGGTCTCCCAGGGCTCGATCCAAGAGACCCAGTACTTC.

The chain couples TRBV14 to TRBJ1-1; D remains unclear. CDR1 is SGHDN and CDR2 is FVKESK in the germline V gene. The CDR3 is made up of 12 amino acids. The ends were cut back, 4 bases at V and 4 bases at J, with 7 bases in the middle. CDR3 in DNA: TGTGCCAGCAGCCCTGTGGCCACTGAAGCTTTCTTT. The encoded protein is CASSPVATEAFF.

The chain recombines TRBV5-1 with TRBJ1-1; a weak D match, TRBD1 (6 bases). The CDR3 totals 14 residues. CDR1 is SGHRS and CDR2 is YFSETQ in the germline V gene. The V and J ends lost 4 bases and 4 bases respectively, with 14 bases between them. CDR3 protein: CASSPGGQGTEAFF. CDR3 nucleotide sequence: TGCGCCAGCAGCCCGGGGGGGCAGGGCACTGAAGCTTTCTTT.

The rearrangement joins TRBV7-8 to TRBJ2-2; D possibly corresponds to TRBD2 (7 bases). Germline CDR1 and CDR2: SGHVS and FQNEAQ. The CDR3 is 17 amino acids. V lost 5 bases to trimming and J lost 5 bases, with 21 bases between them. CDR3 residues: CASSLVGAGAQTGELFF. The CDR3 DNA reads TGTGCCAGCAGCCTCGTGGGTGCGGGGGCCCAAACCGGGGAGCTGTTTTTT.

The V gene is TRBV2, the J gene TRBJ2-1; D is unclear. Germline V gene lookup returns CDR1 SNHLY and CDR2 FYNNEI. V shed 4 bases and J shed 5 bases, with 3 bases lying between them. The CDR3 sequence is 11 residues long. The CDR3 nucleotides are TGTGCCAGCAGTGGTAACAATGAGCAGTTCTTC. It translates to CASSGNNEQFF.

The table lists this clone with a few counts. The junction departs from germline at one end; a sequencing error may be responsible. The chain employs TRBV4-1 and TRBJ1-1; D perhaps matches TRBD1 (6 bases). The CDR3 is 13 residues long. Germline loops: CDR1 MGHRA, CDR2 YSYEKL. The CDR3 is CASSQAGVTEAFF. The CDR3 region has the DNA TGCGCCAGCAGTCAAGCAGGGGTGACTGAAGCTTTCTTT.

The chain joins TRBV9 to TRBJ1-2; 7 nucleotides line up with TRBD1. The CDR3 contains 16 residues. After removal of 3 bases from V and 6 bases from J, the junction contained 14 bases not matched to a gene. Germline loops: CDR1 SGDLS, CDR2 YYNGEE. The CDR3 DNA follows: TGTGCCAGCAGCGGTGAACAGGGGCTGGGCCGAAATGGCTACACCTTC. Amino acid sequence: CASSGEQGLGRNGYTF. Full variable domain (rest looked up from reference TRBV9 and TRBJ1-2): DSGVTQTPKHLITATGQRVTLRCSPRSGDLSVYWYQQSLDQGLQFLIQYYNGEERAKGNILERFSAQQFPDLHSELNLSSLELGDSALYFCASSGEQGLGRNGYTFGSGTRLTVV.

Here the CDR3 reads CASSPGGSHEQFF. The CDR3, as DNA: TGTGCCAGCAGCCCCGGCGGATCCCATGAGCAGTTCTTC. This chain links TRBV5-6 with TRBJ2-1, with unresolved D. Trimming took off 4 bases at V and 8 bases at J, with 13 bases between the two ends. CDR1 and CDR2 from the germline V gene are SGHDT and YYEEEE. The CDR3 extends over 13 amino acids.

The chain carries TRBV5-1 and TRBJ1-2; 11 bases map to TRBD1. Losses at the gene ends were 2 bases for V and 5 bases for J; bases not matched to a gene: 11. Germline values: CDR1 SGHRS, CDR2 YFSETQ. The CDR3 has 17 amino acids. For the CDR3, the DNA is TGCGCCAGCAGCTTCGCCGGGACAGGGGGGATTGGGTATGGCTACACCTTC. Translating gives CASSFAGTGGIGYGYTF.

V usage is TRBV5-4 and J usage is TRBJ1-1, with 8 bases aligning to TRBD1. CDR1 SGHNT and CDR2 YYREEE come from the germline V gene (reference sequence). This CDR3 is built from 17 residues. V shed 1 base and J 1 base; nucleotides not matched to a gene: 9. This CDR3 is CASSLFDRGRENTEAFF. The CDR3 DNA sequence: TGTGCCAGCAGCTTGTTTGACAGGGGTCGAGAGAACACTGAAGCTTTCTTT.

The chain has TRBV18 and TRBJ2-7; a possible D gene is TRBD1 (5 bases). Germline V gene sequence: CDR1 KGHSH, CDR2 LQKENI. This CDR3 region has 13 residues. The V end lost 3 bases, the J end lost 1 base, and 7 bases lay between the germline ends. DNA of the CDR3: TGTGCCAGCTCACCCACAGGTTCCTACGAGCAGTACGTC. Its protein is CASSPTGSYEQYV.

The CDR3 here is CASSQERQSGELFF. CDR3 DNA: TGCGCCAGCAGCCAAGAAAGACAGAGCGGGGAGCTGTTTTTT. The chain carries TRBV4-3 and TRBJ2-2; maybe TRBD1 (5 bases). CDR1 and CDR2 (germline): LGHNA, YSLEER. The CDR3 sequence is 14 residues long. Trimming pared 0 bases from V and 7 bases from J, leaving 9 bases between.

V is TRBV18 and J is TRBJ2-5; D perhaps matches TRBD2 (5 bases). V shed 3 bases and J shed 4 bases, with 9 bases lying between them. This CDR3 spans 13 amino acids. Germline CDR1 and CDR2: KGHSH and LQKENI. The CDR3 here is CASSPPRGETQYF. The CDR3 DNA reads TGTGCCAGCTCACCCCCACGGGGAGAGACCCAGTACTTC.

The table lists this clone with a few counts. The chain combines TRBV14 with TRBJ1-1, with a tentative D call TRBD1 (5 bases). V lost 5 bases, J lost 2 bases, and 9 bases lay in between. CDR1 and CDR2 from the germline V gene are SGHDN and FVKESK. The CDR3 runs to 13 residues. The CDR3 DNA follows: TGTGCCAGCAGCTGGGGGGTCAACACTGAAGCTTTCTTT. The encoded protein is CASSWGVNTEAFF.